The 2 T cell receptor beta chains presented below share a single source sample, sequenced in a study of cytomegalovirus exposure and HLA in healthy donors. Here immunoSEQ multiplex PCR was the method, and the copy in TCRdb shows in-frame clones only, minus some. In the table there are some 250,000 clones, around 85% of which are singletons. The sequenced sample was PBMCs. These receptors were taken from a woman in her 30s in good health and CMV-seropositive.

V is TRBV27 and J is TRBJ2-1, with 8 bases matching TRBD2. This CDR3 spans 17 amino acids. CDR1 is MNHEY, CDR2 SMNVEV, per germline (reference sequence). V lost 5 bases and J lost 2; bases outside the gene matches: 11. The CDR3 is CASSPTTSGSTYNEQFF. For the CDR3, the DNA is TGTGCCAGCAGTCCAACGACGAGCGGGAGTACCTACAATGAGCAGTTCTTC.

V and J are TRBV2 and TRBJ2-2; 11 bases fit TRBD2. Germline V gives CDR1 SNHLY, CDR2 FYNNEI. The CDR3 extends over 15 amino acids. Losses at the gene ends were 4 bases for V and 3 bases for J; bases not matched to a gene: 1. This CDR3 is CASSGLAGHTGELFF. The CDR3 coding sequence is TGTGCCAGCAGTGGACTAGCGGGACACACCGGGGAGCTGTTTTTT.